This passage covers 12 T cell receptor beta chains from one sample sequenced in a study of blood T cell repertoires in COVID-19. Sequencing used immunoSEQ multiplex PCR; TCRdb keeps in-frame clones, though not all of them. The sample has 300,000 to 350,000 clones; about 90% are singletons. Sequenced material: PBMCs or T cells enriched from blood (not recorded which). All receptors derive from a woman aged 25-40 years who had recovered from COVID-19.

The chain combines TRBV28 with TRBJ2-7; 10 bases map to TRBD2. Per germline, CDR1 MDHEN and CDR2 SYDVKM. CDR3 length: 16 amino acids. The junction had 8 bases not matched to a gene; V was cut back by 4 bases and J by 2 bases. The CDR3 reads CASSSPGTSATYEQYF. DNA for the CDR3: TGTGCCAGCAGTTCCCCCGGGACTAGCGCTACCTACGAGCAGTACTTC.

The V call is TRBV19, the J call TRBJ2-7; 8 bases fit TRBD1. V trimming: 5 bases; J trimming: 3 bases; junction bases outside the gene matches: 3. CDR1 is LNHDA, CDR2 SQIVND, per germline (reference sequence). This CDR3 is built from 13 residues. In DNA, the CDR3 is TGTGCCAGTAGTTTCGGACAGGGCTACGAGCAGTACTTC. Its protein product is CASSFGQGYEQYF.

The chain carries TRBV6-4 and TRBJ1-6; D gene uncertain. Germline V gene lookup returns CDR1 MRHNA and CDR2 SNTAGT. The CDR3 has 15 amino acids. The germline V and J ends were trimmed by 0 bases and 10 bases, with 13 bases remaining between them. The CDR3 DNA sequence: TGTGCCAGCAGTGACTCTGTACGGGTTGGGTCACCCCTCCACTTT. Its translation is CASSDSVRVGSPLHF.

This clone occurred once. The CDR3 nucleotides read TGTGCCAGCAGCCAAGCTGTCTCTAGCGAGCAGTTCTTC. Translated: CASSQAVSSEQFF. This rearrangement joins TRBV3-1 (or the pseudogene TRBV3-2) to TRBJ2-1, with D maybe TRBD2 (5 bases). The ends were cut back, 1 base at V and 10 bases at J, with 11 bases in the middle. The CDR3 contains 13 residues. Germline loops: CDR1 LGHDT, CDR2 YNNKEL (reference sequence).

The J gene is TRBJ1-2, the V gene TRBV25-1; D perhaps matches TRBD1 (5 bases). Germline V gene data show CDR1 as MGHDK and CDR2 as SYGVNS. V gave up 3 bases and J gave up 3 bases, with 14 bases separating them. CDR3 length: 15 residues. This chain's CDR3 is CASSETPPRDYGYTF. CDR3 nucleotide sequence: TGTGCCAGCAGTGAGACCCCCCCCAGGGACTATGGCTACACCTTC.

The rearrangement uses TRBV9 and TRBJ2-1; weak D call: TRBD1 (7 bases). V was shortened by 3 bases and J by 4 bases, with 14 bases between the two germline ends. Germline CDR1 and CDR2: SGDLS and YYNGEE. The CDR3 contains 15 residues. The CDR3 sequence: CASSDGGTAYNEQFF. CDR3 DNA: TGTGCCAGCAGCGATGGAGGGACAGCTTACAATGAGCAGTTCTTC.

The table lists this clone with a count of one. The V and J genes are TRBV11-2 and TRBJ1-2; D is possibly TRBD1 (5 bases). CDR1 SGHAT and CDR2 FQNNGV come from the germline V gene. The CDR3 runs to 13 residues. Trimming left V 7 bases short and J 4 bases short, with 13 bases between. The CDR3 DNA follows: TGTGCCAGCACCCCGCAGGGAATCTATGGCTACACCTTC. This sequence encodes CASTPQGIYGYTF.

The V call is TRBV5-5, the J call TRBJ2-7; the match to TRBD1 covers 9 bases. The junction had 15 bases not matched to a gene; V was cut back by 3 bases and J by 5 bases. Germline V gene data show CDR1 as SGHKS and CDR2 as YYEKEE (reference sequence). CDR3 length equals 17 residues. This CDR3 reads CASSSGQQGARLDEQYF. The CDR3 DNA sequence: TGTGCCAGCAGCTCAGGACAACAGGGGGCACGTCTCGACGAGCAGTACTTC.

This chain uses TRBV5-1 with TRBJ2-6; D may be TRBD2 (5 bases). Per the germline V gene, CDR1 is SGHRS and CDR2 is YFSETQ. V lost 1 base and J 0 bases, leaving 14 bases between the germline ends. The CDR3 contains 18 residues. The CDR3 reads CASSLYAGVSSGANVLTF. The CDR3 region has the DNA TGCGCCAGCAGCTTGTATGCCGGGGTAAGCTCTGGGGCCAACGTCCTGACTTTC.

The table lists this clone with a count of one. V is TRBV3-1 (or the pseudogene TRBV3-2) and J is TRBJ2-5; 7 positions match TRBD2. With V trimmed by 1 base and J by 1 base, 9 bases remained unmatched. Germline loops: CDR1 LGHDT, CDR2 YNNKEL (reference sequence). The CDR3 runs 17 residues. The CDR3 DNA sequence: TGTGCCAGCAGCCAAGTTGTCTTCGGGGGGTTCCAAGAGACCCAGTACTTC. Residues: CASSQVVFGGFQETQYF.

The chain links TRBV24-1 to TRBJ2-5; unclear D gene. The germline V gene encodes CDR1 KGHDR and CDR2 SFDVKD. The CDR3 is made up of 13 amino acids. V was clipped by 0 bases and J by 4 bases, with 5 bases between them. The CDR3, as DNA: TGTGCCACCAGTGATTTGAATCGAGAGACCCAGTACTTC. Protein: CATSDLNRETQYF.

The DNA of the CDR3 is TGTGCCAGCAGCCGCACACTTCGCGGGGGGACTAGCACAGATACGCAGTATTTT. Translated: CASSRTLRGGTSTDTQYF. This chain uses TRBV11-2 with TRBJ2-3; 8 nucleotides agree with TRBD2. The V and J ends lost 5 bases and 0 bases, in that order; junction bases with no gene match: 13. There are 18 residues in the CDR3. Germline assignment: CDR1 SGHAT and CDR2 FQNNGV.